The 31 T cell receptor beta chains below were found in one sample sequenced in a study of T-cell memory formation after mild COVID-19. From the 5' RACE reads, TCRdb called clonotypes with MiXCR, one entry per CDR3 protein. Of 200,000 or so distinct CDR3 sequences in the sample, around 8.8% were seen once. The sample was PBMCs or a T cell subset sorted from them (not recorded which). These receptor sequences come from a man between 18 and 29 years old who had mild COVID-19 (a few samples of this study predate the infection). Cell type and time point are not known.

CDR3 in DNA: TGTGCCTCCGGGACAGGGGAATTCCGGTACTTC. As protein: CASGTGEFRYF. V usage is TRBV28 and J usage is TRBJ2-5; TRBD1 matches at 10 bases. CDR3 length: 11 residues. The ends lost 11 bases at V and 13 bases at J; junction bases unmatched: 10. Germline assignment: CDR1 MDHEN and CDR2 SYDVKM.

The genes are TRBV12-3 or TRBV12-4 and TRBJ1-2; D is perhaps TRBD1 (5 bases). V shed 7 bases and J shed 4 bases, with 13 bases lying between them. The CDR3 runs 13 residues. The CDR3 DNA reads as TGTGCCAGCACCACTTCGGGGGGCTATGGCTACACCTTC. Translation: CASTTSGGYGYTF.

The chain couples TRBV3-1 to TRBJ1-1, with D perhaps matching TRBD1 (5 bases). Trimming took off 4 bases at V and 4 bases at J, with 16 bases between the two ends. The CDR3 loop spans 15 amino acids. Per the germline V gene, CDR1 is LGHDT and CDR2 is YNNKEL (reference sequence). The CDR3 region is CASSPREAQGTEAFF. CDR3 DNA sequence: TGTGCCAGCAGCCCACGAGAGGCCCAGGGCACTGAAGCTTTCTTT.

The CDR3 bases are TGTGCCTGGAGGCCCCCGGGGGGTAATTCACCCCTCCACTTT. Amino acid sequence: CAWRPPGGNSPLHF. The gene calls are TRBV30 and TRBJ1-6, with D perhaps matching TRBD1 (5 bases). The V gene lost 3 bases and the J gene lost 6 bases, with 12 bases spanning the gap. CDR1 and CDR2 from the germline V gene are GTSNPN and SVGIG (reference sequence). The CDR3 has 14 residues.

This clonotype has a handful of counts. The chain combines TRBV4-2 with TRBJ1-1; no clear D gene. The V gene lost 0 bases and the J gene lost 1 base, with 9 bases spanning the gap. There are 15 residues in the CDR3. In germline, CDR1 is LGHNA, CDR2 YNFKEQ. The CDR3 DNA follows: TGTGCCAGCAGCCAAGATTTGAAAGGGAACACTGAAGCTTTCTTT. Encoded protein: CASSQDLKGNTEAFF.

This chain uses TRBV5-1 with TRBJ2-5; D is undetermined. The CDR3 has 13 residues. The V end lost 0 bases, the J end lost 1 base, and 4 bases lay between the germline ends. Germline values: CDR1 SGHRS, CDR2 YFSETQ. CDR3 sequence (DNA): TGCGCCAGCAGCTTGGCTGTCCAAGAGACCCAGTACTTC. Amino acid sequence: CASSLAVQETQYF.

The chain couples TRBV5-1 to TRBJ2-2; D gene ambiguous. Trimming cost V 2 bases and J 3 bases, with 5 bases left between them. This CDR3 is 13 amino acids long. CDR1 and CDR2 (germline): SGHRS, YFSETQ. The CDR3 reads CASSFGDTGELFF. CDR3 nucleotide sequence: TGCGCCAGCAGCTTTGGGGACACCGGGGAGCTGTTTTTT.

This clonotype showed up many times. This chain links TRBV7-2 with TRBJ2-7; 8 bases align to TRBD1. V shed 5 bases and J 2 bases; nucleotides not matched to a gene: 17. Germline-derived CDR1 and CDR2 are SGHTA and FQGNSA. The CDR3 is 18 residues long. This chain's CDR3 is CASSPRTGIGTAAYEQYF. The CDR3 DNA follows: TGTGCCAGCAGCCCCAGGACAGGGATCGGAACCGCCGCCTACGAGCAGTACTTC.

This clonotype came up many times. The chain has TRBV15 and TRBJ2-5; a weak D match, TRBD1 (6 bases). V lost 3 bases and J 5 bases, leaving 16 bases between the germline ends. Germline values: CDR1 LNHNV, CDR2 YYDKDF (reference sequence). CDR3 length: 15 residues. The CDR3 loop reads CATSRTPGVWETQYF. CDR3 nucleotides: TGTGCCACCAGCAGGACCCCAGGGGTTTGGGAGACCCAGTACTTC. Based on the CDR3 plus reference TRBV15 and TRBJ2-5, the full variable domain is DAMVIQNPRYQVTQFGKPVTLSCSQTLNHNVMYWYQQKSSQAPKLLFHYYDKDFNNEADTPDNFQSRRPNTSFCFLDIRSPGLGDTAMYLCATSRTPGVWETQYFGPGTRLLVL.

This clonotype was seen repeatedly, ten times or more. The chain combines TRBV20-1 with TRBJ1-5; D ambiguous. CDR1 is DFQATT, CDR2 SNEGSKA, per germline (reference sequence). This CDR3 has 13 residues. V lost 3 bases to trimming and J lost 0 bases, with 6 bases between them. The CDR3 DNA reads TGCAGTGCTAGGGTCGGTAGCAATCAGCCCCAGCATTTT. This codes for CSARVGSNQPQHF.

This clonotype was seen only a few times. The chain couples TRBV6-5 to TRBJ2-7, with TRBD2 identical over 7 bases. V was clipped by 6 bases and J by 4 bases; unmatched bases: 0. From germline, CDR1 is MNHEY and CDR2 SVGAGI. The length of the CDR3 is 11 residues. DNA of the CDR3: TGTGCCAGCAGGGGACTATACGAGCAGTACTTC. Residues: CASRGLYEQYF.

This clonotype was seen more than once but under ten times. The V call is TRBV30, the J call TRBJ2-3; 8 nucleotides line up with TRBD2. CDR1 GTSNPN and CDR2 SVGIG come from the germline V gene (reference sequence). This CDR3 comprises 14 residues. With V trimmed by 5 bases and J by 1 base, 5 bases remained unmatched. This CDR3 reads CAWSRGGGTDTQYF. Written as DNA, the CDR3 is TGTGCCTGGTCTCGGGGGGGGGGCACAGATACGCAGTATTTT.

This clonotype appeared a few times. The chain couples TRBV4-3 to TRBJ2-7; 7 bases fit TRBD1. This CDR3 is built from 15 residues. The germline V gene encodes CDR1 LGHNA and CDR2 YSLEER. With 0 bases clipped from V and 6 bases from J, the junction kept 8 bases outside the gene matches. CDR3 residues: CASSQETTGLSEQYF. Written as DNA, the CDR3 is TGCGCCAGCAGCCAAGAAACGACAGGGCTGAGCGAGCAGTACTTC.

This clonotype has only a few counts. This rearrangement joins TRBV4-3 to TRBJ2-5, with TRBD1 matching over 7 bases. Germline V gene sequence: CDR1 LGHNA, CDR2 YSLEER. The CDR3 runs 16 residues. V lost 4 bases, J lost 2 bases, and 10 bases stayed unmatched. The CDR3 here is CASSLRPGTEQETQYF. The CDR3 nucleotides read TGCGCCAGCAGCCTGCGACCCGGGACAGAACAAGAGACCCAGTACTTC.

This chain connects TRBV5-1 to TRBJ1-4, with D possibly being TRBD1 (5 bases). Germline CDR1 and CDR2: SGHRS and YFSETQ. Trimming removed 1 base at V and 2 bases at J, with 9 bases between. CDR3 length: 15 amino acids. The chain's CDR3 is CASSLTGVTNEKLFF. DNA of the CDR3: TGCGCCAGCAGCTTGACGGGGGTGACTAATGAAAAACTGTTTTTT. The full variable domain, with the rest looked up from reference TRBV5-1 and TRBJ1-4, is KAGVTQTPRYLIKTRGQQVTLSCSPISGHRSVSWYQQTPGQGLQFLFEYFSETQRNKGNFPGRFSGRQFSNSRSEMNVSTLELGDSALYLCASSLTGVTNEKLFFGSGTQLSVL.

The V call is TRBV10-3, the J call TRBJ2-2, with 7 bases matching TRBD1. The CDR3 runs 14 residues. Germline loops: CDR1 ENHRY, CDR2 SYGVKD. V lost 6 bases, J lost 2 bases, and 3 bases stayed unmatched. The CDR3 nucleotides are TGTGCCATCAGCCGGGACAGAAACACCGGGGAGCTGTTTTTT. Protein: CAISRDRNTGELFF.

The rearrangement uses TRBV30 and TRBJ2-3, with 10 bases aligning to TRBD2. The junction had 10 bases not matched to a gene; V was cut back by 3 bases and J by 10 bases. Germline loops: CDR1 GTSNPN, CDR2 SVGIG (reference sequence). CDR3 length: 14 residues. The CDR3 DNA follows: TGTGCCTGGAGGAGCGGGGGGGGATCCGGGTCGCAGTATTTT. Translated: CAWRSGGGSGSQYF.

This clonotype was detected many times. The chain is built from TRBV5-1 and TRBJ2-1; 7 positions match TRBD1. CDR1 is SGHRS, CDR2 YFSETQ, per germline. The trim removed 4 bases at V and 8 bases at J, leaving 9 bases unmatched. This CDR3 has 14 amino acids. The CDR3 spells CASSPRPGQDEQFF. DNA for the CDR3: TGCGCCAGCAGCCCCAGGCCCGGACAGGATGAGCAGTTCTTC.

To note about this clonotype: The junction differs from germline at one of its ends, possibly a read error. This chain joins TRBV5-8 and TRBJ1-2; D ambiguous. The CDR3 has 15 residues. Germline assignment: CDR1 SGHTS and CDR2 YDEGEE. The CDR3 coding sequence is TGTGCCAGCACCTTGCAGGAAATTTTTAACTATGGCTACACCTTC. Translation: CASTLQEIFNYGYTF.

The gene calls are TRBV2 and TRBJ2-1; D might be TRBD2 (6 bases). Germline V gene lookup returns CDR1 SNHLY and CDR2 FYNNEI. The CDR3 extends over 14 amino acids. The V gene lost 4 bases and the J gene lost 3 bases, with 10 bases spanning the gap. CDR3 residues: CASSAGELYNEQFF. CDR3 DNA: TGTGCCAGCAGTGCGGGGGAGCTCTACAATGAGCAGTTCTTC. Using reference TRBV2 and TRBJ2-1 for the parts outside the CDR3, the full variable domain is EPEVTQTPSHQVTQMGQEVILRCVPISNHLYFYWYRQILGQKVEFLVSFYNNEISEKSEIFDDQFSVERPDGSNFTLKIRSTKLEDSAMYFCASSAGELYNEQFFGPGTRLTVL.

This chain links TRBV20-1 with TRBJ1-4; D is unresolved. Germline V gene data show CDR1 as DFQATT and CDR2 as SNEGSKA (reference sequence). The CDR3 contains 11 residues. V dropped 3 bases and J dropped 5 bases, with 4 bases sitting between them. CDR3: CSARTNEKLFF. CDR3 nucleotide sequence: TGCAGTGCTAGGACGAATGAAAAACTGTTTTTT.

The genes are TRBV18 and TRBJ1-4; D is ambiguous. This CDR3 has 12 amino acids. CDR1 and CDR2 (germline): KGHSH, LQKENI. Trimming left V 2 bases short and J 2 bases short, with 0 bases between. CDR3 amino acids: CASSPTNEKLFF. CDR3 nucleotide sequence: TGTGCCAGCTCACCAACTAATGAAAAACTGTTTTTT.

The chain recombines TRBV5-5 with TRBJ2-3; the match to TRBD2 covers 9 bases. The V and J ends lost 3 bases and 4 bases, in that order; junction bases with no gene match: 6. CDR1 and CDR2 from the germline V gene are SGHKS and YYEKEE (reference sequence). CDR3 length: 15 amino acids. The CDR3 here is CASSSGGGAPDTQYF. For the CDR3, the DNA is TGTGCCAGCAGCTCTGGCGGGGGGGCTCCAGATACGCAGTATTTT.

This clonotype was counted many times. The rearrangement uses TRBV5-5 and TRBJ2-1; D not certain. The V end lost 10 bases, the J end lost 7 bases, and 9 bases lay between the germline ends. The CDR3 consists of 10 residues. Germline-derived CDR1 and CDR2 are SGHKS and YYEKEE (reference sequence). The CDR3 DNA is TGTGCCTCGGGCAGGAATGAGCAGTTCTTC. This codes for CASGRNEQFF. Supplemented by reference TRBV5-5 and TRBJ2-1, the full variable domain reads DAGVTQSPTHLIKTRGQQVTLRCSPISGHKSVSWYQQVLGQGPQFIFQYYEKEERGRGNFPDRFSARQFPNYSSELNVNALLLGDSALYLCASGRNEQFFGPGTRLTVL.

V and J are TRBV5-1 and TRBJ1-1, with no clear D. The CDR3 runs 15 residues. The germline V and J ends were trimmed by 3 bases and 0 bases, with 12 bases remaining between them. Germline V gene lookup returns CDR1 SGHRS and CDR2 YFSETQ. CDR3 nucleotides: TGCGCCAGCAGCTCCGGGCCCGGAATGAACACTGAAGCTTTCTTT. This translates into CASSSGPGMNTEAFF.

This clonotype was observed a few times. The genes are TRBV24-1 and TRBJ2-5; D not certain. From germline, CDR1 is KGHDR and CDR2 SFDVKD. V lost 3 bases and J lost 7, with 14 bases in between. The CDR3 extends over 14 amino acids. CDR3 nucleotide sequence: TGTGCCACCAGTGATGACCGGCTGCCCGCGACCCAGTACTTC. This encodes CATSDDRLPATQYF.

This clonotype has ten or more counts. This chain uses TRBV10-3 with TRBJ2-5; D remains ambiguous. Trimming took 6 bases from V and 5 from J, leaving 7 bases between them. Germline V gene lookup returns CDR1 ENHRY and CDR2 SYGVKD. The CDR3 consists of 11 residues. The CDR3 DNA is TGTGCCATCAGCGAGGCGGAGACCCAGTACTTC. Protein: CAISEAETQYF.

This clonotype was detected a few times. The gene calls are TRBV29-1 and TRBJ2-3; tentatively, D is TRBD1 (7 bases). Trimming removed 6 bases from V and 4 bases from J, with 14 bases in between. This CDR3 is 13 amino acids long. Germline CDR1 and CDR2: SQVTM and ANQGSEA. CDR3 protein: CSVIPGGPDTQYF. The CDR3 nucleotides are TGCAGCGTGATTCCAGGGGGGCCAGATACGCAGTATTTT.

In this sample, this clonotype turned up many times. The rearrangement joins TRBV4-3 to TRBJ2-5, with TRBD1 as a possible D gene (6 bases). The CDR3 runs to 14 residues. The germline V gene encodes CDR1 LGHNA and CDR2 YSLEER. Deletions cut 1 base from V and 2 bases from J, with 8 bases between. The CDR3 loop reads CASSQVDRQETQYF. CDR3 coding DNA: TGCGCCAGCAGCCAAGTCGACAGGCAAGAGACCCAGTACTTC.

This clonotype was seen a handful of times. This chain joins TRBV4-2 and TRBJ1-6, with 9 nucleotides matching TRBD1. From germline, CDR1 is LGHNA and CDR2 YNFKEQ. V was clipped by 1 base and J by 8 bases; unmatched bases: 6. The length of the CDR3 is 16 residues. DNA of the CDR3: TGTGCCAGCAGCCAAGGGGTGGGACAGGGATATTCACCCCTCCACTTT. Translation: CASSQGVGQGYSPLHF.

This clonotype was recorded at least ten times. This chain joins TRBV4-3 and TRBJ2-1; TRBD1 matches at 7 bases. Trimming took 4 bases from V and 6 from J; bases not matched to a gene: 9. Germline V CDR1 and CDR2: LGHNA, YSLEER. This CDR3 is 15 amino acids long. In nucleotides, the CDR3 is TGCGCCAGCAGCCCTACTAAGGGGGCGTCCAATGAGCAGTTCTTC. This sequence encodes CASSPTKGASNEQFF.